A selection of T cell receptor beta chains follows, all from one sample in a study of T cell repertoires in cytomegalovirus infection. TCRdb reanalysed the reads using MiXCR and keeps one entry per CDR3 protein. This sample has 150,000 to 200,000 distinct CDR3 sequences, with approximately 9.6% found just once. The sample consisted of PBMCs. The receptors shown here come from a human donor in good health (CMV status not recorded). Some clones in this sample may be carry-over from other donors' samples. CDR3s include the opening cysteine and the closing phenylalanine or tryptophan. The order of the fields is V gene, J gene, D gene, clone size, CDR3 protein, CDR3 DNA. A D gene is named only where the DNA matches it firmly. The size field is filled for only some rows; it gives once, few, many or a size class.

v_call: TRBV20-1; j_call: TRBJ2-7; d_call: .; clone_size: few; cdr3_aa: CSARDPWGSYEQYF; cdr3_nt: TGCAGTGCTAGAGATCCCTGGGGCTCCTACGAGCAGTACTTC
v_call: TRBV6-2/TRBV6-3; j_call: TRBJ1-1; d_call: .; clone_size: .; cdr3_aa: CASSPRLGTEAFF; cdr3_nt: TGTGCCAGCAGTCCCCGATTGGGCACTGAAGCTTTCTTT
v_call: TRBV9; j_call: TRBJ2-3; d_call: .; clone_size: few; cdr3_aa: CASSVAGSSTDTQYF; cdr3_nt: TGTGCCAGCAGCGTAGCTGGGTCTAGCACAGATACGCAGTATTTT
v_call: TRBV20-1; j_call: TRBJ1-1; d_call: .; clone_size: few; cdr3_aa: CSARGLHREVNTEAFF; cdr3_nt: TGCAGTGCTAGAGGCCTTCACAGGGAGGTGAACACTGAAGCTTTCTTT
v_call: TRBV20-1; j_call: TRBJ1-1; d_call: .; clone_size: few; cdr3_aa: CSARAPGNTEAFF; cdr3_nt: TGCAGTGCTAGAGCTCCAGGGAACACTGAAGCTTTCTTT
v_call: TRBV7-2; j_call: TRBJ2-1; d_call: .; clone_size: many; cdr3_aa: CASSLEGDGSYNEQFF; cdr3_nt: TGTGCCAGCAGCTTAGAGGGGGACGGCTCCTACAATGAGCAGTTCTTC
v_call: TRBV4-1; j_call: TRBJ1-5; d_call: .; clone_size: .; cdr3_aa: CASSQEGGDQPQHF; cdr3_nt: TGCGCCAGCAGCCAAGAAGGAGGAGATCAGCCCCAGCATTTT
v_call: TRBV7-2; j_call: TRBJ2-7; d_call: TRBD1; clone_size: many; cdr3_aa: CASSRDRALSEQYF; cdr3_nt: TGTGCCAGCAGCAGAGACAGGGCCTTATCTGAGCAGTACTTC
v_call: TRBV6-1; j_call: TRBJ2-7; d_call: .; clone_size: many; cdr3_aa: CASSEAYEQYF; cdr3_nt: TGTGCCAGCAGTGAAGCCTACGAGCAGTACTTC
v_call: TRBV12-5; j_call: TRBJ2-1; d_call: TRBD1; clone_size: many; cdr3_aa: CASGHGQGVENEQFF; cdr3_nt: TGTGCTAGTGGCCACGGACAGGGGGTAGAGAATGAGCAGTTCTTC
v_call: TRBV12-3/TRBV12-4; j_call: TRBJ1-1; d_call: .; clone_size: many; cdr3_aa: CASSPSGVRTEAFF; cdr3_nt: TGTGCCAGCAGCCCATCAGGGGTTAGAACTGAAGCTTTCTTT
v_call: TRBV14; j_call: TRBJ2-1; d_call: TRBD1; clone_size: many; cdr3_aa: CASSQSGGTYNEQFF; cdr3_nt: TGTGCCAGCAGCCAGTCAGGGGGAACCTACAATGAGCAGTTCTTC
v_call: TRBV12-3/TRBV12-4; j_call: TRBJ2-1; d_call: .; clone_size: many; cdr3_aa: CASVTSVEQFF; cdr3_nt: TGTGCCAGCGTGACCTCGGTGGAGCAGTTCTTC
v_call: TRBV7-2; j_call: TRBJ2-4; d_call: .; clone_size: many; cdr3_aa: CASSRPRSGAKNIQYF; cdr3_nt: TGTGCCAGCAGCCGGCCGCGATCCGGAGCCAAAAACATTCAGTACTTC
v_call: TRBV29-1; j_call: TRBJ2-2; d_call: .; clone_size: few; cdr3_aa: CSVSRAPGTGELFF; cdr3_nt: TGCAGCGTTTCCAGGGCCCCCGGTACCGGGGAGCTGTTTTTT
v_call: TRBV11-2; j_call: TRBJ2-5; d_call: .; clone_size: many; cdr3_aa: CASSEGWDLKGRGETQYF; cdr3_nt: TGTGCCAGCAGCGAGGGCTGGGACCTAAAGGGGCGCGGCGAGACCCAGTACTTC
v_call: TRBV7-2; j_call: TRBJ2-3; d_call: TRBD2; clone_size: many; cdr3_aa: CASSSKRLAGVTISTDTQYF; cdr3_nt: TGTGCCAGCAGCTCTAAAAGACTAGCGGGGGTTACTATTTCCACAGATACGCAGTATTTT
v_call: TRBV11-3; j_call: TRBJ2-1; d_call: TRBD2; clone_size: many; cdr3_aa: CASSFWGGVGNEQFF; cdr3_nt: TGTGCCAGCAGCTTCTGGGGGGGTGTTGGCAATGAGCAGTTCTTC
v_call: TRBV10-3; j_call: TRBJ2-7; d_call: .; clone_size: .; cdr3_aa: CAISVFEYYEQYF; cdr3_nt: TGTGCCATCAGTGTCTTTGAGTACTACGAGCAGTACTTC
v_call: TRBV7-2; j_call: TRBJ1-1; d_call: .; clone_size: many; cdr3_aa: CASSLTGYTEAFF; cdr3_nt: TGTGCCAGCAGCTTAACAGGGTACACTGAAGCTTTCTTT
v_call: TRBV24-1; j_call: TRBJ2-1; d_call: TRBD2; clone_size: many; cdr3_aa: CATSDAGRTGLASYNEQFF; cdr3_nt: TGTGCCACCAGTGATGCCGGGCGGACCGGACTAGCGTCTTACAATGAGCAGTTCTTC
v_call: TRBV19; j_call: TRBJ2-1; d_call: TRBD2; clone_size: .; cdr3_aa: CASRPAGDGSNEQFF; cdr3_nt: TGTGCCAGTAGGCCAGCGGGAGACGGAAGCAATGAGCAGTTCTTC
v_call: TRBV4-1; j_call: TRBJ1-5; d_call: .; clone_size: few; cdr3_aa: CASSQGGRGMGNQPQHF; cdr3_nt: TGCGCCAGCAGCCAAGGGGGGAGAGGAATGGGCAATCAGCCCCAGCATTTT
v_call: TRBV14; j_call: TRBJ2-1; d_call: TRBD1; clone_size: few; cdr3_aa: CASSGDSSYNEQFF; cdr3_nt: TGTGCCAGCAGCGGGGACAGTTCCTACAATGAGCAGTTCTTC
v_call: TRBV6-1; j_call: TRBJ2-5; d_call: .; clone_size: many; cdr3_aa: CATLSPVQETQYF; cdr3_nt: TGTGCCACCCTAAGCCCGGTGCAAGAGACCCAGTACTTC
v_call: TRBV11-1; j_call: TRBJ2-1; d_call: .; clone_size: many; cdr3_aa: CASSLIRGGSNEQFF; cdr3_nt: TGTGCCAGCAGCTTAATAAGGGGGGGATCGAATGAGCAGTTCTTC
v_call: TRBV19; j_call: TRBJ1-2; d_call: TRBD1; clone_size: few; cdr3_aa: CASSIQGAHLNYGYTF; cdr3_nt: TGTGCCAGTAGTATACAGGGGGCGCACCTTAACTATGGCTACACCTTC
v_call: TRBV7-3; j_call: TRBJ2-2; d_call: .; clone_size: .; cdr3_aa: CASSLLAGKSGELFF; cdr3_nt: TGTGCCAGCAGCTTACTGGCGGGAAAATCAGGGGAGCTGTTTTTT
v_call: TRBV27; j_call: TRBJ1-3; d_call: .; clone_size: many; cdr3_aa: CASRRYRDALTRGTIENTIYF; cdr3_nt: TGTGCCAGCAGACGTTACCGGGACGCCCTCACAAGGGGCACAATTGAAAACACCATATATTTT
v_call: TRBV30; j_call: TRBJ1-1; d_call: .; clone_size: few; cdr3_aa: CAWSAWASAEAFF; cdr3_nt: TGTGCCTGGAGTGCTTGGGCCTCCGCTGAAGCTTTCTTT
v_call: TRBV5-6; j_call: TRBJ2-5; d_call: TRBD2; clone_size: few; cdr3_aa: CASDASAAGGETQYF; cdr3_nt: TGTGCCAGCGACGCTTCTGCAGCGGGGGGAGAGACCCAGTACTTC
v_call: TRBV14; j_call: TRBJ2-7; d_call: TRBD2; clone_size: .; cdr3_aa: CASSRGLAGGNPYEQYF; cdr3_nt: TGTGCCAGCAGCCGGGGACTAGCGGGGGGGAACCCCTACGAGCAGTACTTC
v_call: TRBV20-1; j_call: TRBJ1-5; d_call: TRBD1; clone_size: few; cdr3_aa: CSAVEPDRGLSQPQHF; cdr3_nt: TGCAGTGCCGTAGAGCCGGACAGGGGGCTATCTCAGCCCCAGCATTTT
v_call: TRBV7-2; j_call: TRBJ2-2; d_call: .; clone_size: many; cdr3_aa: CASSPYGPGELFF; cdr3_nt: TGTGCCAGCAGCCCGTACGGCCCCGGGGAGCTGTTTTTT
v_call: TRBV19; j_call: TRBJ1-6; d_call: TRBD1; clone_size: many; cdr3_aa: CASSSGQGGSPLHF; cdr3_nt: TGTGCCAGTAGTTCGGGACAGGGGGGTTCACCCCTCCACTTT
v_call: TRBV11-2; j_call: TRBJ2-7; d_call: .; clone_size: many; cdr3_aa: CASSLSWGAASAYEQYF; cdr3_nt: TGTGCCAGCAGCTTAAGTTGGGGGGCGGCCAGCGCGTACGAGCAGTACTTC
v_call: TRBV12-3/TRBV12-4; j_call: TRBJ1-2; d_call: TRBD1; clone_size: many; cdr3_aa: CASTPTGGDGYTF; cdr3_nt: TGTGCCAGCACCCCGACAGGGGGCGATGGCTACACCTTC
v_call: TRBV28; j_call: TRBJ2-5; d_call: TRBD2; clone_size: few; cdr3_aa: CASSFKTSGGRETQYF; cdr3_nt: TGTGCCAGCAGTTTTAAGACTAGCGGGGGCCGGGAGACCCAGTACTTC
v_call: TRBV7-8; j_call: TRBJ2-5; d_call: .; clone_size: many; cdr3_aa: CASSASGVETQYF; cdr3_nt: TGTGCCAGCAGCGCCTCGGGAGTGGAGACCCAGTACTTC
v_call: TRBV2; j_call: TRBJ1-2; d_call: TRBD1; clone_size: many; cdr3_aa: CASRQDREDGYTF; cdr3_nt: TGTGCCAGCAGGCAGGACAGGGAAGATGGCTACACCTTC
v_call: TRBV28; j_call: TRBJ2-3; d_call: .; clone_size: many; cdr3_aa: CASIPRNVRTVWVAQYF; cdr3_nt: TGTGCCAGCATCCCCCGGAACGTCAGGACGGTTTGGGTTGCGCAGTATTTT
v_call: TRBV28; j_call: TRBJ1-4; d_call: .; clone_size: .; cdr3_aa: CASSLQSGVGKKLFF; cdr3_nt: TGTGCCAGCAGTTTACAATCAGGGGTTGGGAAAAAACTGTTTTTT
v_call: TRBV28; j_call: TRBJ2-1; d_call: TRBD2; clone_size: .; cdr3_aa: CASISGGGRAQFF; cdr3_nt: TGTGCCAGCATCTCCGGGGGCGGGAGGGCCCAGTTCTTC
v_call: TRBV6-2/TRBV6-3; j_call: TRBJ2-7; d_call: .; clone_size: few; cdr3_aa: CASTRRDHLYEQYF; cdr3_nt: TGTGCCAGCACCCGGCGGGACCACCTCTACGAGCAGTACTTC
v_call: TRBV6-2/TRBV6-3; j_call: TRBJ1-1; d_call: .; clone_size: many; cdr3_aa: CASSYVPGLGDTEAFF; cdr3_nt: TGTGCCAGCAGTTACGTTCCAGGCCTTGGGGACACTGAAGCTTTCTTT
v_call: TRBV7-8; j_call: TRBJ2-3; d_call: TRBD2; clone_size: few; cdr3_aa: CASSIPRTSGRIDTQYF; cdr3_nt: TGTGCCAGCAGCATTCCCCGGACTAGCGGGAGAATAGATACGCAGTATTTT
v_call: TRBV28; j_call: TRBJ1-5; d_call: .; clone_size: few; cdr3_aa: CASSLFGGANQPQHF; cdr3_nt: TGTGCCAGCAGTTTATTTGGGGGGGCCAATCAGCCCCAGCATTTT
v_call: TRBV28; j_call: TRBJ1-3; d_call: .; clone_size: many; cdr3_aa: CASRRTGSYSGNTIYF; cdr3_nt: TGTGCCAGCAGACGGACCGGCTCTTACTCTGGAAACACCATATATTTT
v_call: TRBV20-1; j_call: TRBJ1-6; d_call: TRBD1; clone_size: .; cdr3_aa: CSAMTGGNSPLHF; cdr3_nt: TGCAGTGCAATGACAGGGGGGAATTCACCCCTCCACTTT
v_call: TRBV20-1; j_call: TRBJ2-7; d_call: .; clone_size: few; cdr3_aa: CSARGTPYSYEQYF; cdr3_nt: TGCAGTGCTAGAGGGACACCGTACTCCTACGAGCAGTACTTC
v_call: TRBV6-5; j_call: TRBJ2-7; d_call: .; clone_size: many; cdr3_aa: CASSYSGLGGYEQYF; cdr3_nt: TGTGCCAGCAGTTACTCCGGGCTAGGGGGCTACGAGCAGTACTTC
v_call: TRBV6-1; j_call: TRBJ1-1; d_call: TRBD1; clone_size: few; cdr3_aa: CASSFRTGAVRTEAFF; cdr3_nt: TGTGCCAGCAGTTTCCGGACAGGGGCGGTGAGGACTGAAGCTTTCTTT
v_call: TRBV19; j_call: TRBJ2-2; d_call: .; clone_size: many; cdr3_aa: CASSTNPGNKNTGELFF; cdr3_nt: TGTGCCAGTAGTACGAATCCAGGAAACAAGAACACCGGGGAGCTGTTTTTT
v_call: TRBV3-1; j_call: TRBJ2-6; d_call: .; clone_size: few; cdr3_aa: CASNPGTSGANVLTF; cdr3_nt: TGTGCCAGCAACCCGGGTACCTCTGGGGCCAACGTCCTGACTTTC
v_call: TRBV18; j_call: TRBJ1-1; d_call: TRBD1; clone_size: .; cdr3_aa: CASSPTGEGTEAFF; cdr3_nt: TGTGCCAGCTCACCGACAGGGGAGGGTACTGAAGCTTTCTTT
v_call: TRBV6-2/TRBV6-3; j_call: TRBJ1-1; d_call: .; clone_size: few; cdr3_aa: CASRILQGNTEAFF; cdr3_nt: TGTGCCAGCAGGATCTTACAGGGGAACACTGAAGCTTTCTTT
v_call: TRBV7-2; j_call: TRBJ1-2; d_call: TRBD1; clone_size: many; cdr3_aa: CASSIKTGVRDGYTF; cdr3_nt: TGTGCCAGCAGCATTAAGACAGGGGTGAGGGATGGCTACACCTTC
v_call: TRBV2; j_call: TRBJ1-4; d_call: .; clone_size: .; cdr3_aa: CASSEDLGQHEKLFF; cdr3_nt: TGTGCCAGCAGTGAAGACTTGGGGCAGCATGAAAAACTGTTTTTT
v_call: TRBV7-6; j_call: TRBJ2-2; d_call: .; clone_size: many; cdr3_aa: CASSFGQTNTGELFF; cdr3_nt: TGTGCCAGCAGCTTCGGACAGACGAACACCGGGGAGCTGTTTTTT
v_call: TRBV20-1; j_call: TRBJ1-1; d_call: TRBD1; clone_size: .; cdr3_aa: CSANRQGEEAFF; cdr3_nt: TGCAGTGCTAACAGACAGGGCGAGGAAGCTTTCTTT